These T cell receptor beta chains were read from a single sample in a study of graft-versus-host responses after intestinal transplantation. Assay used: immunoSEQ multiplex PCR; TCRdb lists only in-frame clones, some missing. The data contain more than 80,000 clones, around 89% of them singletons. The antigens for these receptors are not known. This material consisted of unstimulated CD4+ T cells sorted from spleen or lymph node cells, taken before transplant. These TCRs come from a human donor who was the organ donor for an intestinal transplant. The CDR3 runs from the conserved cysteine through the conserved F or W. A D gene is named only where the DNA matches it firmly. The size entry is marked missing in some rows and otherwise reads once, few, many or a size class.

clone_size d_call j_call v_call cdr3_nt cdr3_aa
NA NA TRBJ1-1 TRBV5-1 TGCGCCAGCACGGGGAACACTGAAGCTTTCTTT CASTGNTEAFF
few NA TRBJ1-2 TRBV7-2 TGTGCCAGCAGCCTCGACGAACAGAACTATGGCTACACCTTC CASSLDEQNYGYTF
once TRBD2 TRBJ2-1 TRBV2 TGTGCCAGTTATCAAAGCGGGGGGTTCGCTGAGCAGTTCTTC CASYQSGGFAEQFF
NA NA TRBJ1-2 TRBV5-6 TGTGCCAGTAGCTTGCGGGTTGATGGCTACACCTTC CASSLRVDGYTF
NA NA TRBJ1-1 TRBV6-1 TGTGCCAGCAGTCCCCAGGGGCCTGAAGCTTTCTTT CASSPQGPEAFF
once NA TRBJ1-5 TRBV6-5 TGTGCCAGCAGTTACTCGTCGGTTAGCAATCAGCCCCAGCATTTT CASSYSSVSNQPQHF
NA NA TRBJ1-4 TRBV27 TGTGCCAGCAGTCGGAACAGTGCTGGTAATGAAAAACTGTTTTTT CASSRNSAGNEKLFF
NA TRBD1 TRBJ2-3 TRBV7-3 TGTGCCAGCAGCCGGGACAGGGTGGGAGATACGCAGTATTTT CASSRDRVGDTQYF
NA TRBD2 TRBJ2-3 TRBV11-2 TGTGCCAGCAGCCGGACTAGCGGGGGGGGCAGCACAGATACGCAGTATTTT CASSRTSGGGSTDTQYF
once TRBD1 TRBJ2-2 TRBV7-8 TGTGCCAGCAGCTTCTGGGACAGGCTTTTAGGGGAGCTGTTTTTT CASSFWDRLLGELFF
NA NA TRBJ2-1 TRBV19 TGTGCCAGTATGGGCAGAGAACGAGTCAATGAGCAGTTCTTC CASMGRERVNEQFF